The TCR beta chain described here comes from a study of OX40 agonist ivuxolimab in advanced cancers. Study-level background: Ivuxolimab, which is an agonistic anti-OX40 (CD134) antibody, was administered to the patients. A male proportion of about 80% was recorded, with mean age about 60 years and range 23 to 79. Broader study findings: Among patients with partial responses at 0.1-3.0 mg/kg, clonal expansion was among the lowest. By week 6 at 0.1 to 3.0 mg/kg, blood CD4+ and CD8+ T cells had expanded clonally.

The CDR3 has 12 residues. Germline-derived CDR1 and CDR2 are SGHRS and YFSETQ. V lost 2 bases and J lost 6, with 7 bases in between. Of note for this clone: What it binds is unknown.

Data came from immunoSEQ multiplex PCR; TCRdb stores just in-frame clones and leaves some out. The repertoire holds 96,000 or so clones, with roughly 87% as singletons. The TCR originated in an adult with an advanced solid tumor such as melanoma, head and neck, liver or kidney cancer. J is TRBJ2-3 and V is TRBV5-1; D remains unclear. Material: CD4+ or CD8+ T cells sorted from blood, obtained in a trial of the OX40 agonist ivuxolimab. CDR3 sequence (DNA): TGCGCCAGCAGCTTAGATAGGGATACGCAGTATTTT. This gives the protein CASSLDRDTQYF.